The 24 T cell receptor beta chains in this list originate from one sample, sequenced in a study of T cell responses to AZD1222 COVID-19 vaccine (dated by TCRdb to the early 2020s). The time point label for this specimen denotes: baseline before first vaccination. The method was the immunoSEQ multiplex PCR assay. TCRdb carries this immuneACCESS record with in-frame sequences only. Its versions omit some clonotypes, under half of them owing to an unresolved V gene in the studies checked, with the rest unexplained. The sample table shows over 130,000 clones, and 94% are seen once. The top ten hold 1.3% of the sample. Sample: peripheral blood, taken on day 0 of AZD1222 vaccination. These receptors originate from an adult in good health.

The chain employs TRBV5-1 and TRBJ1-2, with D maybe TRBD1 (5 bases). Germline V gene data show CDR1 as SGHRS and CDR2 as YFSETQ. Trimming left V 4 bases short and J 7 bases short, with 14 bases between. This CDR3 contains 13 residues. The CDR3 DNA sequence: TGCGCCAGCAGCGCAGGAGGGGAGGGTGGCTACACCTTC. Amino acid sequence: CASSAGGEGGYTF.

This clone has just a few counts. The chain recombines TRBV7-3 with TRBJ1-5, with 7 bases identical to TRBD1. Germline V gives CDR1 SGHTA, CDR2 FQGTGA. V gave up 5 bases and J gave up 6 bases; unmatched junction bases: 7. CDR3 length: 14 residues. The CDR3 loop reads CASSVLAGGQPQHF. DNA of the CDR3: TGTGCCAGCAGCGTCCTCGCAGGGGGTCAGCCCCAGCATTTT.

The V gene is TRBV5-1, the J gene TRBJ2-7; 7 bases match TRBD1. There are 15 residues in the CDR3. V lost 4 bases, J lost 2 bases, and 9 bases stayed unmatched. Germline V lookup: CDR1 SGHRS, CDR2 YFSETQ. The CDR3 region has the DNA TGCGCCAGCAGCCCGCGCTGGGACAGACCCTACGAGCAGTACGTC. As protein: CASSPRWDRPYEQYV.

The genes are TRBV6-5 and TRBJ1-6; D might be TRBD1 (6 bases). The CDR3 extends over 14 amino acids. Germline values: CDR1 MNHEY, CDR2 SVGAGI. Trimming removed 0 bases from V and 9 bases from J, with 9 bases in between. The CDR3 protein is CASSYSGAGSPLHF. The CDR3, as DNA: TGTGCCAGCAGTTACTCGGGGGCAGGTTCACCCCTCCACTTT.

The rearrangement joins TRBV4-2 to TRBJ2-2; TRBD1 aligns across 10 bases. In germline, CDR1 is LGHNA, CDR2 YNFKEQ. This CDR3 is built from 15 residues. The junction had 8 bases not matched to a gene; V was cut back by 6 bases and J by 7 bases. The CDR3 region is CASRTGTGESGELFF. The DNA for the CDR3 is TGTGCCAGCAGAACCGGGACAGGGGAGAGCGGGGAGCTGTTTTTT.

J is TRBJ1-2 and V is TRBV5-5; D possibly corresponds to TRBD1 (6 bases). CDR1 and CDR2 (germline): SGHKS, YYEKEE (reference sequence). This CDR3 has 13 residues. Trimming cost V 4 bases and J 5 bases, with 12 bases left between them. The CDR3 nucleotides are TGTGCCAGCAGCCGACAGGCGTTGTATGGCTACACCTTC. Translated, it gives CASSRQALYGYTF.

The chain has TRBV4-3 and TRBJ1-2; D not certain. Germline CDR1 LGHNA, CDR2 YSLEER. Trimming pared 1 base from V and 4 bases from J, leaving 10 bases between. This CDR3 is 14 amino acids long. Written as DNA, the CDR3 is TGCGCCAGCAGCCAAGGTAGAGACGTCTATGGCTACACCTTC. Amino acids: CASSQGRDVYGYTF.

This chain uses TRBV6-6 with TRBJ2-5, with TRBD2 matching 13 bases. Germline-derived CDR1 and CDR2 are MNHNY and SVGAGI (reference sequence). The V gene end was trimmed by 6 bases and the J gene end by 4 bases; junction bases not matched to a gene: 8. This CDR3 has 16 amino acids. The CDR3 protein is CASRGPGLAGTETQYF. CDR3 bases: TGTGCCAGCAGGGGACCGGGACTAGCGGGAACAGAGACCCAGTACTTC.

V and J are TRBV11-2 and TRBJ1-1, with a tentative D call TRBD1 (6 bases). Germline V lookup: CDR1 SGHAT, CDR2 FQNNGV. Between the trimmed V and J ends, which lost 0 bases and 13 bases, there was a span of 18 bases. The CDR3 consists of 14 residues. The CDR3 loop reads CASSLDATRGLGFF. The CDR3 region has the DNA TGTGCCAGCAGCTTAGACGCGACCAGGGGACTTGGTTTCTTT.

This clone has ten or more counts. The gene calls are TRBV4-2 and TRBJ1-6; 9 nucleotides agree with TRBD1. Trimming took 0 bases from V and 7 from J; bases not matched to a gene: 4. CDR1 and CDR2 from the germline V gene are LGHNA and YNFKEQ. The CDR3 consists of 16 residues. The CDR3 coding sequence is TGTGCCAGCAGCCAAGAGACCGGGACAGGGAATTCACCCCTCCACTTT. Translating it yields CASSQETGTGNSPLHF.

The chain uses TRBV5-1 and TRBJ2-2; 11 bases are a match to TRBD1. From germline, CDR1 is SGHRS and CDR2 YFSETQ. Trimming removed 2 bases from V and 4 bases from J; junction bases left unmatched: 4. The CDR3 extends over 16 amino acids. DNA of the CDR3: TGCGCCAGCAGCTTTGGGGACAGGGGGTCCACCGGGGAGCTGTTTTTT. Translation gives CASSFGDRGSTGELFF.

This clone was seen a single time. This chain joins TRBV20-1 and TRBJ1-2; D not certain. Germline V gene data show CDR1 as DFQATT and CDR2 as SNEGSKA (reference sequence). CDR3 size: 11 residues. CDR3 protein: CSAPGYYGYTF. The DNA of the CDR3 is TGCAGCGCCCCGGGGTACTATGGCTACACCTTC.

J is TRBJ2-5 and V is TRBV18, with D possibly being TRBD1 (6 bases). Trimming removed 6 bases from V and 6 bases from J, with 17 bases in between. The CDR3 has 14 amino acids. Germline V gene data show CDR1 as KGHSH and CDR2 as LQKENI. The CDR3 DNA sequence: TGTGCCAGCTCCCTAGCCACAGGGTGGCAGACCCAGTACTTC. It encodes CASSLATGWQTQYF.

V is TRBV2 and J is TRBJ2-6, with D perhaps assigned TRBD1 or TRBD2 (5 bases each). The ends were cut back, 6 bases at V and 2 bases at J, with 11 bases in the middle. Germline V gene lookup returns CDR1 SNHLY and CDR2 FYNNEI. The CDR3 is 15 amino acids. The CDR3: CASRRAGTGANVLTF. Here the CDR3 DNA reads TGTGCCAGCAGGAGGGCAGGGACTGGGGCCAACGTCCTGACTTTC.

This sequence joins TRBV10-2 and TRBJ2-7, with 7 bases aligning to TRBD2. In germline, CDR1 is WSHSY, CDR2 SAAADI. V dropped 0 bases and J dropped 6; count of bases not matched to a gene: 5. This CDR3 is built from 14 residues. CDR3 in amino acids: CASSESGTSVEQYV. In DNA, the CDR3 is TGCGCCAGCAGTGAGTCGGGTACTAGCGTCGAGCAGTACGTC.

This clone showed up just once. V is TRBV15 and J is TRBJ1-1; D is uncertain. Germline V gene sequence: CDR1 LNHNV, CDR2 YYDKDF (reference sequence). The CDR3 contains 16 residues. Trimming stripped 2 bases from V and 1 base from J, with 14 bases between. The CDR3 DNA reads TGTGCCACCAGCAGAAGCGGTGCCAGGAGGAACACTGAAGCTTTCTTT. It translates to CATSRSGARRNTEAFF.

This rearrangement joins TRBV7-8 to TRBJ2-4, with a weak D call TRBD2 (6 bases). From germline, CDR1 is SGHVS and CDR2 FQNEAQ. The CDR3 sequence is 13 residues long. Trimming took 3 bases from V and 7 from J, leaving 10 bases between them. The CDR3 region is CASSLRGSNIQYF. The CDR3 coding sequence is TGTGCCAGCAGCTTGCGGGGTTCTAACATTCAGTACTTC. Supplemented by reference TRBV7-8 and TRBJ2-4, the full variable domain reads GAGVSQSPRYKVAKRGQDVALRCDPISGHVSLFWYQQALGQGPEFLTYFQNEAQLDKSGLPSDRFFAERPEGSVSTLKIQRTQQEDSAVYLCASSLRGSNIQYFGAGTRLSVL.

The chain carries TRBV27 and TRBJ1-6, with D hard to call. The CDR3 runs to 16 residues. Germline assignment: CDR1 MNHEY and CDR2 SMNVEV (reference sequence). V was pared by 1 base and J by 7 bases, with 14 bases between. DNA for the CDR3: TGTGCCAGCAGTTTATTTTGGGAGGTTGGGAATTCACCCCTCCACTTT. This gives the protein CASSLFWEVGNSPLHF.

The gene calls are TRBV2 and TRBJ2-5, with 8 bases lining up with TRBD2. Germline V gene sequence: CDR1 SNHLY, CDR2 FYNNEI. V trimming: 7 bases; J trimming: 1 base; junction bases outside the gene matches: 8. The CDR3 consists of 15 residues. The CDR3 DNA reads TGTGCCAGCACCCTTAGCGGGACGGCCCAAGAGACCCAGTACTTC. Translating it yields CASTLSGTAQETQYF.

The chain links TRBV2 to TRBJ1-1; no clear D. Germline assignment: CDR1 SNHLY and CDR2 FYNNEI. This CDR3 contains 14 residues. V was shortened by 5 bases and J by 3 bases, with 13 bases between the two germline ends. The CDR3 nucleotides read TGTGCCAGCAGTTGGGCCGGATACGACACTGAAGCTTTCTTT. This sequence encodes CASSWAGYDTEAFF.

The chain joins TRBV6-4 to TRBJ1-5; D call uncertain. The CDR3 totals 15 residues. V lost 0 bases and J 0 bases, leaving 6 bases between the germline ends. In germline, CDR1 is MRHNA, CDR2 SNTAGT. The CDR3 DNA reads TGTGCCAGCAGTGACTCGGACGATAGCAATCAGCCCCAGCATTTT. Amino acid sequence: CASSDSDDSNQPQHF.

The sample holds one count of this clone. The chain links TRBV5-6 to TRBJ2-7; 8 bases line up with TRBD2. CDR1 and CDR2 from the germline V gene are SGHDT and YYEEEE. The CDR3 is 15 amino acids. With 4 bases clipped from V and 10 bases from J, the junction kept 16 bases outside the gene matches. The CDR3 sequence is CASSLLAVALRAQYV. DNA of the CDR3: TGTGCCAGCAGCCTACTAGCGGTAGCTCTACGAGCACAGTACGTC.

This clone was seen a few times. The chain joins TRBV6-2 or TRBV6-3 to TRBJ1-2, with 7 bases that match TRBD1. V shed 5 bases, J shed 1 base, and the junction held 10 bases outside the gene matches. Looked up from germline, CDR1 is MNHEY and CDR2 is SVGEGT. The CDR3 has 16 residues. The CDR3 protein is CASSTTPDRINYGYTF. The CDR3 DNA is TGTGCCAGCAGTACCACCCCGGACAGGATTAACTATGGCTACACCTTC.

This chain uses TRBV4-1 with TRBJ2-5; 11 bases are shared with TRBD2. Germline lookup yields CDR1 MGHRA and CDR2 YSYEKL. This CDR3 has 15 amino acids. V trimming: 4 bases; J trimming: 7 bases; junction bases outside the gene matches: 8. The CDR3 reads CASSPIAGGSRTQYF. CDR3 DNA sequence: TGCGCCAGCAGCCCGATAGCGGGGGGGTCACGGACCCAGTACTTC.